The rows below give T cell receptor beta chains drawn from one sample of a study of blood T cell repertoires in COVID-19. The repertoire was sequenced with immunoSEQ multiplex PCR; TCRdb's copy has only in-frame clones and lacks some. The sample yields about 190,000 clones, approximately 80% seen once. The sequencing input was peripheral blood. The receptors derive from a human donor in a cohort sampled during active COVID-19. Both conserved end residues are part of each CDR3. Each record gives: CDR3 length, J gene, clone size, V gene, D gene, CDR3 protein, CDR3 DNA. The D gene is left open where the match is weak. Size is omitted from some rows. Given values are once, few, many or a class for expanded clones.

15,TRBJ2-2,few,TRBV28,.,CASSLRDIGTGELFF,TGTGCCAGCAGTTTAAGGGACATCGGCACCGGGGAGCTGTTTTTT
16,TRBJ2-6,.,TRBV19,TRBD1,CASSIETGAGANVLTF,TGTGCCAGTAGTATAGAGACAGGGGCTGGGGCCAACGTCCTGACTTTC
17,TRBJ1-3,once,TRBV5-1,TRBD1,CASSGRQGNSRGNTIYF,TGCGCCAGCAGCGGTCGACAGGGGAATTCTAGGGGAAACACCATATATTTT
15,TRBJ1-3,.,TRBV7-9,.,CASSRPENSGNTIYF,TGTGCCAGCAGCCGACCGGAGAATTCTGGAAACACCATATATTTT
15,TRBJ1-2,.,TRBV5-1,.,CASSLFNRRNYGYTF,TGCGCCAGCAGCTTGTTTAACAGGCGAAACTATGGCTACACCTTC
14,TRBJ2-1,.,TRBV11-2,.,CASSLDYVSRERIF,TGTGCCAGCAGCTTAGATTATGTATCGAGGGAGAGGATCTTC
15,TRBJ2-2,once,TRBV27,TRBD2,CASSRRLAQTGELFF,TGTGCCAGCAGCCGACGACTAGCCCAAACCGGGGAGCTGTTTTTT
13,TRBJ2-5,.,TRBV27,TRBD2,CASSYGGQETQYF,TGTGCCAGCAGTTACGGGGGGCAAGAGACCCAGTACTTC
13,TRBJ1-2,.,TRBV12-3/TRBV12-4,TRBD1,CASSWRTGDGYTF,TGTGCCAGCAGTTGGAGAACAGGGGATGGCTACACCTTC
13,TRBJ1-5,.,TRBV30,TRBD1,CAWRGQGNQPQHF,TGTGCCTGGAGAGGACAGGGCAATCAGCCCCAGCATTTT
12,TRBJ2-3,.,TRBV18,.,CASSDPRDTQYF,TGTGCCAGCTCTGATCCTCGGGATACGCAGTATTTT
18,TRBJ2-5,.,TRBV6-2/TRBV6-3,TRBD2,CASSPDEGAGDFSETQYF,TGTGCCAGCAGCCCCGACGAGGGAGCGGGAGATTTTTCAGAGACCCAGTACTTC
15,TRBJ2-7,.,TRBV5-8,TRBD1,CASSLPTGLSYEQYF,TGTGCCAGCAGCCTACCGACAGGGCTCTCCTACGAGCAGTACTTC
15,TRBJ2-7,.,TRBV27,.,CASSLRGTDSYEQYF,TGTGCCAGCTCCCTTAGGGGGACGGACTCCTACGAGCAGTACTTC
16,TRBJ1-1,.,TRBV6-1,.,CASSEILGRGSTEAFF,TGTGCCAGCAGTGAAATTTTGGGAAGGGGGAGCACTGAAGCTTTCTTT
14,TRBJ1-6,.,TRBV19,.,CASRRTEDNSPLHF,TGTGCCAGCAGAAGGACAGAGGATAATTCACCCCTCCACTTT
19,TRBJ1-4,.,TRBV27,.,CASSLSILGGLGENEKLFF,TGTGCCAGCAGTTTAAGCATTTTGGGGGGACTGGGAGAAAATGAAAAACTGTTTTTT
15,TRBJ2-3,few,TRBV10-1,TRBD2,CASSEGTSGTDTQYF,TGCGCCAGCAGTGAAGGGACTAGCGGTACAGATACGCAGTATTTT
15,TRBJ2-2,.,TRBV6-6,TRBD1,CASRSTGVNTGELFF,TGTGCCAGCAGATCAACAGGGGTGAACACCGGGGAGCTGTTTTTT
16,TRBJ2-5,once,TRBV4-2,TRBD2,CASSQGAGGPGETQYF,TGTGCCAGCAGCCAAGGGGCGGGAGGGCCTGGGGAGACCCAGTACTTC
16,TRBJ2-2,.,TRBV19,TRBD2,CASNPLAGVVTGELFF,TGTGCCAGTAACCCACTAGCGGGAGTTGTGACCGGGGAGCTGTTTTTT
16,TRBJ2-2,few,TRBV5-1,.,CASSLVGGTNTGELFF,TGCGCCAGCAGCTTGGTTGGGGGGACGAACACCGGGGAGCTGTTTTTT
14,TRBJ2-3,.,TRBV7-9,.,CASRYRDNTDTQYF,TGTGCCAGCAGATACAGGGATAACACAGATACGCAGTATTTT
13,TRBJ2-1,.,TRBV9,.,CASSGPGYNEQFF,TGTGCCAGCAGCGGCCCAGGCTACAATGAGCAGTTCTTC
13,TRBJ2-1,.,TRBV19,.,CATCPGFNNEQFF,TGTGCCACCTGTCCGGGGTTCAACAATGAGCAGTTCTTC
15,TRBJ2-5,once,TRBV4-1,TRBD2,CASSQSTSESGTQYF,TGCGCCAGCAGCCAGTCGACTAGCGAGAGTGGGACCCAGTACTTC
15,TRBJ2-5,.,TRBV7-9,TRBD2,CASSLTSGGAETQYF,TGTGCCAGCAGCTTGACTAGCGGGGGGGCGGAGACCCAGTACTTC
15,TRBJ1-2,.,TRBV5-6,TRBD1,CASSPRDRGSDGYTF,TGTGCCAGCAGCCCAAGGGACAGGGGATCGGATGGCTACACCTTC
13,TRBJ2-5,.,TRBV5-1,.,CASSLGQQETQYF,TGCGCCAGCAGCTTGGGGCAGCAAGAGACCCAGTACTTC
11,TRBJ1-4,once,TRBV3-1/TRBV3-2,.,CASSQALQLFF,TGTGCCAGCAGCCAAGCTCTCCAACTGTTTTTT
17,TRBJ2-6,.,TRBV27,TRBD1,CASRLSAGGSGANVLTF,TGTGCCAGCAGGCTTTCTGCAGGGGGCTCTGGGGCCAACGTCCTGACTTTC
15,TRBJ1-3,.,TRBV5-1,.,CASSLAGISGNTIYF,TGCGCCAGCAGCTTGGCAGGGATCTCTGGAAACACCATATATTTT
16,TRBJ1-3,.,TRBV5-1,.,CASSFLPYTAGNTIYF,TGCGCCAGCAGCTTTCTGCCGTACACCGCGGGGAACACCATATATTTT
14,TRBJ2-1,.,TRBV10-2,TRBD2,CASRLAGGKGEQFF,TGCGCCAGCAGACTAGCGGGAGGGAAGGGTGAGCAGTTCTTC
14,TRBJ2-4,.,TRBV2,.,CASSRLLPENIQYF,TGTGCCAGCAGTCGCTTGTTACCGGAAAACATTCAGTACTTC
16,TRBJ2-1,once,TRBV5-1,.,CASKYAVGSSYNEQFF,TGCGCCAGCAAGTACGCGGTGGGGAGCTCCTACAATGAGCAGTTCTTC
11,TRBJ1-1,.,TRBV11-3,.,CASSGSVEAFF,TGTGCCAGCTCCGGGTCAGTTGAAGCTTTCTTT
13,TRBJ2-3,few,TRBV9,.,CASSRGITDTQYF,TGTGCCAGCAGTAGGGGCATCACAGATACGCAGTATTTT
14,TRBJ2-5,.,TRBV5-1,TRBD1,CASSITGGQETQYF,TGCGCCAGCAGCATAACAGGGGGCCAAGAGACCCAGTACTTC
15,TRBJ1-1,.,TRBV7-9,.,CASSYREIPNTEAFF,TGTGCCAGCAGCTACAGGGAAATTCCAAACACTGAAGCTTTCTTT